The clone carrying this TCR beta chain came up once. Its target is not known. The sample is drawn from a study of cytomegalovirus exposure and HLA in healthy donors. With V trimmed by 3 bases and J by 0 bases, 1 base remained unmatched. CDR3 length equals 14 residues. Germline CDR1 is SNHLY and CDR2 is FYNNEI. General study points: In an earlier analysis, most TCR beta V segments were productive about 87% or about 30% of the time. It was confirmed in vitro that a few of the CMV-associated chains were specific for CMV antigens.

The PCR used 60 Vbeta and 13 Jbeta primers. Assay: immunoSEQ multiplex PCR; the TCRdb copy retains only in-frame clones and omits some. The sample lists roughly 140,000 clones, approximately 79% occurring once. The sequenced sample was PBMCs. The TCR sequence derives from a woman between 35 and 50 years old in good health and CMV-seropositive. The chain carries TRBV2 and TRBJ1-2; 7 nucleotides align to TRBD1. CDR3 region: CASSETGPNYGYTF. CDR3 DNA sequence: TGTGCCAGCAGTGAGACAGGGCCTAACTATGGCTACACCTTC. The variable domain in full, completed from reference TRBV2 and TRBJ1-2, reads EPEVTQTPSHQVTQMGQEVILRCVPISNHLYFYWYRQILGQKVEFLVSFYNNEISEKSEIFDDQFSVERPDGSNFTLKIRSTKLEDSAMYFCASSETGPNYGYTFGSGTRLTVV.